The 24 T cell receptor beta chains in this list originate from one sample, sequenced in a study of blood T cell repertoires in COVID-19. Assay used: immunoSEQ multiplex PCR; TCRdb lists only in-frame clones, some missing. Of some 38,000 clones listed, 90% to 95% are singletons. The sample comprised peripheral blood. The receptor set was obtained from a woman aged 25 to 39 in a cohort sampled during active COVID-19.

With respect to this clone: Given a much more abundant clone one base away, this may be a read error. V is TRBV12-3 or TRBV12-4 and J is TRBJ2-7; D not resolved. The CDR3 spans 13 residues. V lost 2 bases and J lost 3, with 8 bases in between. The CDR3 sequence is CASSLMVDYEQYF. In nucleotides, the CDR3 is TGTGCCAGCAGTTTAATGGTAGACTACGAGCAGTACTTC.

The V gene is TRBV7-9, the J gene TRBJ1-2; the D is unclear. The CDR3 contains 15 residues. The V gene lost 1 base and the J gene lost 6 bases, with 15 bases spanning the gap. Germline V gene data show CDR1 as SEHNR and CDR2 as FQNEAQ (reference sequence). CDR3 in DNA: TGTGCCAGCAGCTTAGTCGGCGAGGATAAGGATGGCTACACCTTC. Translation: CASSLVGEDKDGYTF.

V usage is TRBV11-2 and J usage is TRBJ2-7; 7 nucleotides agree with TRBD2. The CDR3 contains 14 residues. V shed 5 bases, J shed 3 bases, and the junction held 7 bases outside the gene matches. Germline loops: CDR1 SGHAT, CDR2 FQNNGV. This chain's CDR3 is CASSPELAIYEQYF. DNA of the CDR3: TGTGCCAGCAGCCCCGAACTAGCGATCTACGAGCAGTACTTC.

The chain carries TRBV24-1 and TRBJ1-1; a weak D match, TRBD1 (6 bases). The germline gives CDR1 KGHDR, CDR2 SFDVKD. Trimming cost V 9 bases and J 1 base, with 26 bases left between them. This CDR3 contains 18 residues. The CDR3 sequence is CATWARLDPGHSNTEAFF. CDR3 bases: TGTGCCACCTGGGCCCGCTTGGATCCGGGACATTCGAACACTGAAGCTTTCTTT.

Notes on this clone: Its ends do not fully match the called genes, so a read error is possible. CDR3 bases: TGTGCTAGCAGCTTGGGGACAGGGGGCTCAGGTGAGCAGTTCTTC. Amino acid sequence: CASSLGTGGSGEQFF. V gene TRBV7-7 combines with J gene TRBJ2-1, with TRBD1 matching over 12 bases. The V gene's germline CDR1 is SSHAT and CDR2 FNYEAQ (reference sequence). The CDR3 runs 15 residues.

The V gene is TRBV24-1, the J gene TRBJ2-2, with TRBD2 matching over 9 bases. The junction had 8 bases not matched to a gene; V was cut back by 6 bases and J by 4 bases. The CDR3 contains 16 residues. Germline V gene lookup returns CDR1 KGHDR and CDR2 SFDVKD. The CDR3 sequence: CATSRVAGVVTGELFF. The CDR3 coding sequence is TGTGCCACCAGTCGGGTAGCGGGAGTAGTCACCGGGGAGCTGTTTTTT.

This CDR3 is CASSLSGTGILETQYF. The CDR3 region has the DNA TGTGCCAGCAGCTTATCGGGGACAGGGATTTTGGAGACCCAGTACTTC. The chain is built from TRBV7-9 and TRBJ2-5; 9 nucleotides match TRBD1. In germline, CDR1 is SEHNR, CDR2 FQNEAQ (reference sequence). The CDR3 contains 16 residues. The V segment lost 2 bases and the J segment 5 bases; nucleotides outside the gene matches: 9.

The chain joins TRBV10-1 to TRBJ1-1; tentative D call: TRBD1 (6 bases). The V gene lost 4 bases and the J gene lost 1 base, with 16 bases spanning the gap. This CDR3 is 16 amino acids long. Germline V CDR1 and CDR2: WNHNN, SYGVQD (reference sequence). The DNA for the CDR3 is TGCGCCAGCAGTGGAAAACGGGACATTAAGAACACTGAAGCTTTCTTT. Its protein product is CASSGKRDIKNTEAFF.

V and J are TRBV29-1 and TRBJ2-6, with 11 bases identical to TRBD1. This CDR3 contains 14 residues. V trimming: 6 bases; J trimming: 7 bases; junction bases outside the gene matches: 5. The V gene's germline CDR1 is SQVTM and CDR2 ANQGSEA. Here the CDR3 DNA reads TGCAGCGTGCCCGGGACAGGGGGTGCCAACGTCCTGACTTTC. The encoded protein is CSVPGTGGANVLTF. The full variable domain, with the rest looked up from reference TRBV29-1 and TRBJ2-6, is SAVISQKPSRDICQRGTSLTIQCQVDSQVTMMFWYRQQPGQSLTLIATANQGSEATYESGFVIDKFPISRPNLTFSTLTVSNMSPEDSSIYLCSVPGTGGANVLTFGAGSRLTVL.

Only one count was recorded for this clone. This chain links TRBV30 with TRBJ2-1; 9 nucleotides match TRBD1. V shed 0 bases, J shed 8 bases, and the junction held 11 bases outside the gene matches. CDR3 length: 16 amino acids. Germline V CDR1 and CDR2: GTSNPN, SVGIG (reference sequence). The CDR3 coding sequence is TGTGCCTGGAGTGTACGTCGGGACAGGGAAGGGGATGAGCAGTTCTTC. It yields the protein CAWSVRRDREGDEQFF.

The chain recombines TRBV14 with TRBJ1-1, with 7 nucleotides matching TRBD1. Germline V CDR1 and CDR2: SGHDN, FVKESK. V gave up 4 bases and J gave up 7 bases; unmatched junction bases: 12. The CDR3 runs 15 residues. DNA of the CDR3: TGTGCCAGCAGCCGTGAAGGGGGCGCCGTTTTTGAAGCTTTCTTT. This sequence encodes CASSREGGAVFEAFF.

J is TRBJ1-5 and V is TRBV15; perhaps TRBD1 as D (5 bases). CDR3 length equals 14 residues. Germline loops: CDR1 LNHNV, CDR2 YYDKDF (reference sequence). Trimming removed 7 bases from V and 3 bases from J, with 13 bases in between. In nucleotides, the CDR3 is TGTGCCACCACACCCGGGGGAGTCAATCAGCCCCAGCATTTT. Translated, it gives CATTPGGVNQPQHF.

The gene calls are TRBV5-1 and TRBJ2-7, with D perhaps matching TRBD1 (5 bases). Germline V gene data show CDR1 as SGHRS and CDR2 as YFSETQ. This CDR3 has 14 amino acids. The V and J ends lost 0 bases and 0 bases respectively, with 7 bases between them. CDR3 bases: TGCGCCAGCAGCTTGGCCAGGGCCTCCTACGAGCAGTACTTC. Translation gives CASSLARASYEQYF.

The rearrangement uses TRBV4-3 and TRBJ2-7; 9 bases map to TRBD1. Germline V gives CDR1 LGHNA, CDR2 YSLEER. There are 20 residues in the CDR3. With V trimmed by 1 base and J by 4 bases, 20 bases remained unmatched. In DNA form, the CDR3 reads TGCGCCAGCAGCCAAGCCCGTCCCGGGACAGGGAGGGGGGGTAGGTACGAGCAGTACTTC. Its translation is CASSQARPGTGRGGRYEQYF.

V and J are TRBV7-9 and TRBJ2-1; D may be TRBD2 (6 bases). Trimming took 0 bases from V and 7 from J, leaving 16 bases between them. The CDR3 consists of 16 residues. Germline CDR1 reads SEHNR; CDR2 reads FQNEAQ (reference sequence). DNA for the CDR3: TGTGCCAGCAGCTTAGCGCGCTCAGCGGGTGGAAATGAGCAGTTCTTC. Its protein is CASSLARSAGGNEQFF.

The V gene is TRBV11-3, the J gene TRBJ2-5; 7 bases align to TRBD2. The CDR3 length is 13 residues. V gave up 5 bases and J gave up 8 bases; unmatched junction bases: 8. The germline gives CDR1 SGHNT, CDR2 YENEEA. The CDR3 region has the DNA TGTGCCAGCAGCCATCACAAGGGACTAACCCAGTACTTC. Residues: CASSHHKGLTQYF.

This chain uses TRBV6-6 with TRBJ2-1, with 9 nucleotides matching TRBD1. Losses at the gene ends were 4 bases for V and 5 bases for J; bases not matched to a gene: 6. CDR3 length: 15 residues. From germline, CDR1 is MNHNY and CDR2 SVGAGI (reference sequence). CDR3 in DNA: TGTGCCAGCAGTTCCGCCGGGACAGGGAACAATGAGCAGTTCTTC. It is translated as CASSSAGTGNNEQFF.

The rearrangement links TRBV19 to TRBJ2-5; D possibly corresponds to TRBD2 (5 bases). Germline-derived CDR1 and CDR2 are LNHDA and SQIVND (reference sequence). This CDR3 is 13 amino acids long. V lost 4 bases and J 4 bases, leaving 10 bases between the germline ends. CDR3 sequence: CASSTGEGETQYF. CDR3 nucleotides: TGTGCCAGTAGTACCGGGGAAGGAGAGACCCAGTACTTC.

The genes are TRBV5-6 and TRBJ2-1; TRBD2 might be the D (6 bases). The V gene's germline CDR1 is SGHDT and CDR2 YYEEEE. The V end lost 1 base, the J end lost 14 bases, and 25 bases lay between the germline ends. The CDR3 covers 16 residues. CDR3 sequence: CASSLHRDLKVGLEFF. The CDR3 nucleotides read TGTGCCAGCAGCTTGCACCGGGACTTAAAAGTGGGTTTAGAGTTCTTC.

This clone was detected only once. This rearrangement joins TRBV6-6 to TRBJ1-1; D remains ambiguous. This CDR3 has 13 residues. The germline V gene has CDR1 MNHNY and CDR2 SVGAGI (reference sequence). The V end was cut by 7 bases, the J end by 5 bases, with 14 bases between. CDR3 residues: CASTNGGITEAFF. The CDR3 nucleotides read TGTGCCAGCACCAACGGAGGGATAACTGAAGCTTTCTTT.

Only a few counts were recorded for this clone. V is TRBV7-8 and J is TRBJ2-5; TRBD2 matches at 11 bases. Germline V gene sequence: CDR1 SGHVS, CDR2 FQNEAQ. The V gene end was trimmed by 6 bases and the J gene end by 4 bases; junction bases not matched to a gene: 4. The CDR3 totals 14 residues. The CDR3 reads CASSYTSGRETQYF. As DNA, the CDR3 is TGTGCCAGCAGTTATACTAGCGGGAGAGAGACCCAGTACTTC.

V usage is TRBV20-1 and J usage is TRBJ2-1; TRBD1 aligns across 7 bases. The germline V gene encodes CDR1 DFQATT and CDR2 SNEGSKA (reference sequence). The CDR3 loop spans 16 amino acids. Trimming took 3 bases from V and 8 from J; bases not matched to a gene: 16. CDR3 nucleotides: TGCAGTGCTAGTAGGGTCACAGGGGACCAGGGCGATGAGCAGTTCTTC. It specifies CSASRVTGDQGDEQFF.

The chain recombines TRBV9 with TRBJ2-7; weak D call: TRBD1 (5 bases). The CDR3 is made up of 14 amino acids. V was pared by 1 base and J by 4 bases, with 12 bases between. Germline V gene data show CDR1 as SGDLS and CDR2 as YYNGEE. CDR3 nucleotide sequence: TGTGCCAGCAGCGTACTGGACACTCCATACGAGCAGTACTTC. Its protein is CASSVLDTPYEQYF. The full variable domain, rest sourced from reference TRBV9 and TRBJ2-7, is DSGVTQTPKHLITATGQRVTLRCSPRSGDLSVYWYQQSLDQGLQFLIQYYNGEERAKGNILERFSAQQFPDLHSELNLSSLELGDSALYFCASSVLDTPYEQYFGPGTRLTVT.

The table lists this clone with a count of one. This chain links TRBV9 with TRBJ2-5; D remains unclear. This CDR3 spans 13 amino acids. Germline assignment: CDR1 SGDLS and CDR2 YYNGEE. V was cut by 2 bases and J by 4 bases, with 9 bases left in between. The chain's CDR3 is CASSVGSGETQYF. CDR3 nucleotides: TGTGCCAGCAGCGTCGGCTCGGGAGAGACCCAGTACTTC.